Each of the 32 T cell receptor beta chains below was sequenced from the same sample in a study of OX40 agonist ivuxolimab in advanced cancers. The data were produced by immunoSEQ multiplex PCR, yet TCRdb's version contains in-frame clones alone and is incomplete. Here the sample spans 45,000 to 55,000 clones, approximately 91% being singletons. The sample was CD4+ or CD8+ T cells sorted from blood, taken in a trial of the OX40 agonist ivuxolimab. Every receptor here comes from an adult with an advanced solid tumor such as melanoma, head and neck, liver or kidney cancer.

The chain carries TRBV28 and TRBJ2-5; 11 positions agree with TRBD1. The ends lost 4 bases at V and 5 bases at J; junction bases unmatched: 9. The CDR3 spans 16 residues. Germline loops: CDR1 MDHEN, CDR2 SYDVKM. The CDR3 region is CASSSPGQGDMETQYF. The CDR3 DNA follows: TGTGCCAGCAGTTCACCGGGACAGGGGGATATGGAGACCCAGTACTTC.

This clone has only one observation. The rearrangement joins TRBV7-8 to TRBJ2-7, with 11 bases matching TRBD2. V was pared by 1 base and J by 1 base, with 6 bases of the junction left unmatched. This CDR3 has 17 amino acids. CDR1 is SGHVS and CDR2 is FQNEAQ in the germline V gene. In nucleotides, the CDR3 is TGTGCCAGCAGCTTAGAGGTTGGGACTAGCGGTTCCTACGAGCAGTACTTC. Protein: CASSLEVGTSGSYEQYF.

The rearrangement joins TRBV21-1 to TRBJ1-5. TRBV21-1 is termed a pseudogene. This CDR3 region has 17 residues. The CDR3 loop is CASTDLGVLPLRQPQHF. CDR3 DNA: TGTGCCAGCACCGACCTTGGGGTACTACCGCTGCGGCAGCCCCAGCATTTT.

As regards this clone: An end of the junction differs from the germline gene, which may be a read error. V and J are TRBV5-6 and TRBJ1-1; D unresolved. Germline V lookup: CDR1 SGHDT, CDR2 YYEEEE. This CDR3 contains 11 residues. CDR3 sequence reads: CASSLDTEAFF. The CDR3 DNA reads as TGTGCCAGCAGTTTGGACACTGAAGCTTTCTTT.

This sequence joins TRBV6-1 and TRBJ1-4; 7 bases match TRBD1. There are 17 residues in the CDR3. Germline CDR1 MNHNS, CDR2 SASEGT. J lost 4 bases, V lost 4 bases, and 12 bases had no gene match. CDR3 region: CASSAYPFGTVNEKLFF. The CDR3 DNA sequence: TGTGCCAGCAGTGCCTATCCATTCGGGACAGTTAATGAAAAACTGTTTTTT.

V usage is TRBV5-5 and J usage is TRBJ2-5; perhaps TRBD2 as D (7 bases). V gave up 2 bases and J gave up 5 bases, with 10 bases separating them. The CDR3 sequence is 13 residues long. CDR1 is SGHKS and CDR2 is YYEKEE in the germline V gene (reference sequence). The CDR3 DNA sequence: TGTGCCAGCAGCTTAGGGGGGGCTGAGACCCAGTACTTC. Protein: CASSLGGAETQYF.

The chain uses TRBV5-1 and TRBJ2-7; TRBD1 might be the D (5 bases). The V end was cut by 1 base, the J end by 0 bases, with 11 bases between. Germline V gene sequence: CDR1 SGHRS, CDR2 YFSETQ. The CDR3 consists of 15 residues. As DNA, the CDR3 is TGCGCCAGCAGCTTGCAGGGTATCGTCTCCTACGAGCAGTACTTC. Residues: CASSLQGIVSYEQYF.

This CDR3 is CASGAPGPWGANVLTF. The CDR3 DNA sequence: TGTGCCAGCGGTGCTCCCGGGCCCTGGGGGGCCAACGTCCTGACTTTC. The rearrangement joins TRBV28 to TRBJ2-6; no clear D. V was trimmed by 8 bases and J by 4 bases, leaving 18 bases between them. Germline CDR1 and CDR2: MDHEN and SYDVKM. This CDR3 has 16 residues.

This chain uses TRBV27 with TRBJ1-4, with 8 bases matching TRBD1. The germline V gene has CDR1 MNHEY and CDR2 SMNVEV (reference sequence). J lost 8 bases, V lost 5 bases, and 19 bases had no gene match. This CDR3 is built from 18 residues. CDR3 region: CASSLHRTGSLLREKLFF. CDR3 in DNA: TGTGCCAGCAGTCTCCATCGGACAGGGTCGCTGCTTCGCGAAAAACTGTTTTTT.

This chain uses TRBV6-1 with TRBJ1-5; D gene uncertain. This CDR3 contains 14 residues. V shed 4 bases and J shed 0 bases, with 7 bases lying between them. The germline gives CDR1 MNHNS, CDR2 SASEGT. CDR3 coding DNA: TGTGCCAGCAGTGGTCACAATAGCAATCAGCCCCAGCATTTT. Encoded protein: CASSGHNSNQPQHF.

The rearrangement uses TRBV28 and TRBJ1-1; D perhaps matches TRBD1 (5 bases). CDR1 is MDHEN and CDR2 is SYDVKM in the germline V gene. There are 14 residues in the CDR3. The V end was cut by 6 bases, the J end by 3 bases, with 14 bases between. This CDR3 reads CASRGVGGDTEAFF. CDR3 sequence (DNA): TGTGCCAGCAGGGGGGTTGGAGGGGACACTGAAGCTTTCTTT.

CDR3 loop: CASSSGTLETDTQYF. DNA for the CDR3: TGTGCCAGCAGTTCGGGGACTTTGGAAACAGATACGCAGTATTTT. This chain connects TRBV28 to TRBJ2-3, with a possible D match to TRBD2 (6 bases). Germline values: CDR1 MDHEN, CDR2 SYDVKM. The CDR3 runs 15 residues. The V gene lost 4 bases and the J gene lost 3 bases, with 14 bases spanning the gap.

The J gene is TRBJ2-7, the V gene TRBV28, with D unclear. The CDR3 runs 13 residues. V gave up 3 bases and J gave up 0 bases, with 6 bases separating them. CDR1 MDHEN and CDR2 SYDVKM come from the germline V gene. The CDR3 region is CASSLGLSYEQYF. The CDR3 nucleotides are TGTGCCAGCAGTTTGGGCCTCTCCTACGAGCAGTACTTC.

The chain couples TRBV6-5 to TRBJ2-2; no clear D. The ends were cut back, 2 bases at V and 8 bases at J, with 12 bases in the middle. CDR1 is MNHEY, CDR2 SVGAGI, per germline. The CDR3 runs 14 residues. CDR3 loop: CASSYLPGLGELFF. The CDR3 DNA is TGTGCCAGCAGTTACCTCCCTGGTCTGGGGGAGCTGTTTTTT.

The J gene is TRBJ2-5, the V gene TRBV5-1, with 8 nucleotides matching TRBD2. There are 17 residues in the CDR3. V lost 3 bases to trimming and J lost 4 bases; unmatched junction nucleotides: 14. Germline CDR1 SGHRS, CDR2 YFSETQ. CDR3 in amino acids: CASSYSGTTFGGETQYF. The CDR3 DNA sequence: TGCGCCAGCAGCTATAGCGGGACTACCTTCGGGGGAGAGACCCAGTACTTC.

V usage is TRBV5-4 and J usage is TRBJ2-5, with 8 bases fitting TRBD2. Losses at the gene ends were 1 base for V and 7 bases for J; bases not matched to a gene: 9. This CDR3 comprises 15 residues. The V gene's germline CDR1 is SGHNT and CDR2 YYREEE (reference sequence). Written as DNA, the CDR3 is TGTGCCAGCAGCTTGCCCGGAGCGGGAGCACGGACCCAGTACTTC. This encodes CASSLPGAGARTQYF.

This sequence joins TRBV5-5 and TRBJ2-1; 9 bases line up with TRBD2. The CDR3 is made up of 14 amino acids. The germline CDR1 and CDR2 sequences are SGHKS and YYEKEE (reference sequence). The junction had 2 bases not matched to a gene; V was cut back by 0 bases and J by 7 bases. CDR3 coding DNA: TGTGCCAGCAGCTTGGCAAGCGGGGGGAATGAGCAGTTCTTC. Protein sequence: CASSLASGGNEQFF. The variable domain in full, with the rest retrieved from reference TRBV5-5 and TRBJ2-1, is DAGVTQSPTHLIKTRGQQVTLRCSPISGHKSVSWYQQVLGQGPQFIFQYYEKEERGRGNFPDRFSARQFPNYSSELNVNALLLGDSALYLCASSLASGGNEQFFGPGTRLTVL.

The chain joins TRBV5-1 to TRBJ2-5, with TRBD2 matching 8 bases. V shed 5 bases and J 7 bases; nucleotides not matched to a gene: 13. This CDR3 contains 15 residues. Per the germline V gene, CDR1 is SGHRS and CDR2 is YFSETQ. CDR3 sequence reads: CASRGSGMGFGTQYF. Written as DNA, the CDR3 is TGCGCCAGCAGAGGTAGCGGGATGGGATTTGGGACCCAGTACTTC.

The genes are TRBV28 and TRBJ2-7, with TRBD2 matching 8 bases. This CDR3 is built from 15 residues. Losses at the gene ends were 6 bases for V and 1 base for J; bases not matched to a gene: 8. The germline V gene encodes CDR1 MDHEN and CDR2 SYDVKM. In DNA form, the CDR3 reads TGTGCCAGCAGGGGCAGCGGGAGCCTTTCCTACGAGCAGTACTTC. Translated: CASRGSGSLSYEQYF.

The chain carries TRBV15 and TRBJ2-7; TRBD2 is a possible D gene (6 bases). The CDR3 totals 14 residues. The germline V and J ends were trimmed by 0 bases and 4 bases, with 10 bases remaining between them. Germline CDR1 is LNHNV and CDR2 is YYDKDF (reference sequence). The CDR3 loop reads CATSREDGGYEQYF. The DNA of the CDR3 is TGTGCCACCAGCAGAGAAGACGGGGGATACGAGCAGTACTTC.

V and J are TRBV29-1 and TRBJ1-2, with 8 positions matching TRBD1. The CDR3 sequence is 13 residues long. Germline V gene lookup returns CDR1 SQVTM and CDR2 ANQGSEA. Trimming removed 3 bases from V and 3 bases from J; junction bases left unmatched: 3. The CDR3 sequence: CSVDRGRDYGYTF. CDR3 in DNA: TGCAGCGTTGACAGGGGGCGGGACTATGGCTACACCTTC.

The chain is built from TRBV19 and TRBJ2-5; possible D gene TRBD2, 6 bases. The CDR3 length is 14 residues. V was clipped by 3 bases and J by 2 bases, with 10 bases between them. Germline lookup yields CDR1 LNHDA and CDR2 SQIVND (reference sequence). CDR3 sequence reads: CASSIRGSQETQYF. The CDR3 nucleotides read TGTGCCAGTAGTATCCGGGGGTCGCAAGAGACCCAGTACTTC.

The chain employs TRBV7-6 and TRBJ2-5; 9 nucleotides align to TRBD1. The CDR3 sequence is 15 residues long. Germline V gives CDR1 SGHVS, CDR2 FNYEAQ. J gave up 5 bases and V 5 bases, and 9 bases lay outside the gene matches. The DNA of the CDR3 is TGTGCCAGCAGCCTAAATACAGGGGGCGCGGAGACCCAGTACTTC. Translation gives CASSLNTGGAETQYF.

This chain joins TRBV9 and TRBJ2-7, with TRBD2 matching over 11 bases. CDR1 SGDLS and CDR2 YYNGEE come from the germline V gene. There are 14 residues in the CDR3. The trim removed 9 bases at V and 0 bases at J, leaving 5 bases unmatched. Here the CDR3 reads CAKPGLAASYEQYF. The CDR3 region has the DNA TGTGCCAAACCGGGACTAGCGGCCTCCTACGAGCAGTACTTC.

V and J are TRBV13 and TRBJ2-5; D remains ambiguous. Germline-derived CDR1 and CDR2 are PRHDT and FYEKMQ (reference sequence). V was cut by 1 base and J by 5 bases, with 8 bases left in between. There are 13 residues in the CDR3. CDR3 DNA sequence: TGTGCCAGCAGCTTAGCCGGTAGGGAGACCCAGTACTTC. Protein product: CASSLAGRETQYF.

The gene calls are TRBV5-4 and TRBJ1-1, with D tentatively TRBD1 (6 bases). Trimming removed 0 bases at V and 3 bases at J, with 18 bases between. The CDR3 extends over 17 amino acids. Germline V gene sequence: CDR1 SGHNT, CDR2 YYREEE (reference sequence). The CDR3 DNA reads as TGTGCCAGCAGCTTGGCCTCGGGGGGCGGACCGTACACTGAAGCTTTCTTT. The encoded protein is CASSLASGGGPYTEAFF.

V gene TRBV18 combines with J gene TRBJ2-3; D may be TRBD1 or TRBD2 (5 bases each). The germline gives CDR1 KGHSH, CDR2 LQKENI. The CDR3 is 16 residues long. V was shortened by 0 bases and J by 1 base, with 11 bases between the two germline ends. CDR3 in amino acids: CASSPPGVGRTDTQYF. The DNA for the CDR3 is TGTGCCAGCTCACCACCGGGGGTGGGCCGCACAGATACGCAGTATTTT.

This clone was found once. The V gene is TRBV5-4, the J gene TRBJ1-3; maybe TRBD1 (5 bases). V was pared by 3 bases and J by 0 bases, with 16 bases between. This CDR3 has 17 residues. The germline gives CDR1 SGHNT, CDR2 YYREEE (reference sequence). CDR3 coding DNA: TGTGCCAGCAGCTATGGTCAGGGTAGGGCCTCTGGAAACACCATATATTTT. It specifies CASSYGQGRASGNTIYF. The entire variable domain, with the rest obtained from reference TRBV5-4 and TRBJ1-3, is as follows: ETGVTQSPTHLIKTRGQQVTLRCSSQSGHNTVSWYQQALGQGPQFIFQYYREEENGRGNFPPRFSGLQFPNYSSELNVNALELDDSALYLCASSYGQGRASGNTIYFGEGSWLTVV.

V gene TRBV30 combines with J gene TRBJ1-1; D gene ambiguous. The CDR3 totals 11 residues. V lost 5 bases, J lost 5 bases, and 9 bases lay in between. CDR1 GTSNPN and CDR2 SVGIG come from the germline V gene (reference sequence). The CDR3 nucleotides are TGTGCCTGGTCTACCCGGACTGAAGCTTTCTTT. Its protein product is CAWSTRTEAFF.

This chain joins TRBV21-1 and TRBJ2-2; TRBD1 is taken as the D call from the table, unchecked against the DNA. TRBV21-1 is termed a pseudogene. CDR3 length equals 16 residues. CDR3 region: CASSDRGRESTGELFF. The CDR3 DNA follows: TGTGCCAGCAGCGACAGGGGCAGGGAGAGCACCGGGGAGCTGTTTTTT.

This chain links TRBV18 with TRBJ2-7; tentatively, D is TRBD1 (5 bases). Germline assignment: CDR1 KGHSH and CDR2 LQKENI. This CDR3 has 13 residues. Trimming removed 3 bases at V and 2 bases at J, with 8 bases between. CDR3 in DNA: TGTGCCAGCTCACCGACAGTGACCTACGAGCAGTACTTC. This codes for CASSPTVTYEQYF.

The J gene is TRBJ2-3, the V gene TRBV10-3; D gene ambiguous. Trimming took 3 bases from V and 0 from J, leaving 7 bases between them. The length of the CDR3 is 14 residues. Germline V gene data show CDR1 as ENHRY and CDR2 as SYGVKD. The CDR3 loop is CAISDVGSTDTQYF. CDR3 coding DNA: TGTGCCATCAGTGACGTAGGGAGCACAGATACGCAGTATTTT.